This T cell receptor (beta chain) was sequenced during a study of blood T cell repertoires in COVID-19 (dated by TCRdb to 2018 to 2021). Looking at the study overall: Collaborator samples came from the United States, Italy and Spain and covered acute and convalescent phases of COVID-19. The prospective study material was composed of cDNA or gDNA derived from T cells, B-cell-depleted T cells, or PBMCs. The dataset comprised deeply sampled blood TCRbeta repertoires from subjects exposed to, actively infected with, or recovered from COVID-19. The repertoires were made available in a free public database intended to serve as a resource for research on the immune response to SARS-CoV-2. Samples came from the ongoing ImmuneRACE study (first 160 participants) plus 1,254 subjects from 6 global collaborators. Nearly every sample came with metadata listing a de-identified subject ID, COVID-19 status, age in years and sex. Where available, HLA class I and class II types were obtained from metadata supplied by the sample provider rather than from assay-based typing. On the study overall, not on this receptor specifically: The amount of clinical and demographic metadata varied by source and participant and was provided uncurated.

Each collaborating institution followed its own protocols to collect whole blood in K2EDTA tubes. For TCRbeta analysis, collaborator samples were shipped as frozen whole blood, as isolated PBMCs, or as DNA extracted from either sample type. TCRbeta CDR3 regions were amplified from genomic DNA using the immunoSEQ Assay, a bias-controlled multiplex PCR. Turning to the authors' computational methods: Within the assay, amplification of reference gene primers was used to estimate how many nucleated cells each sample contained. To quantify the absolute abundance of each unique TCRbeta CDR3 rearrangement, sequence reads were collapsed and filtered. Productive Simpson clonality was computed per sample as the square root of Simpson's diversity index over productive rearrangements. Imported from immuneACCESS, the table was reduced by TCRdb to in-frame sequences with V and J called. These copies leave out some clones; in studies compared against another copy, an unresolved V gene accounts for under half, and the cause of the remainder is not known. V and J calls and clone size are given by that table; D and trimming were obtained from the DNA. Across this sample there are about 310,000 clones, with around 86% seen only once. 1% of the sample comes from the top ten.

For this clone: Its specific antigen is unknown. The sample holds no much larger clone one base away, and base qualities are not on file.

Via the germline V gene, CDR1 is SGHRS and CDR2 YFSETQ. The CDR3 sequence holds 14 residues, the cysteine and phenylalanine included. The only DNA kept is the CDR3, 42 bases in frame from the first base. Trimming takes 4 bases off V and 4 bases off J; junction bases not matched to a gene: 5. The chain was built from TRBV5-1 and TRBJ2-3, and TRBD1 aligns with 8 junction nucleotides. The receptor's source is a man aged 50-60 years with active or convalescent COVID-19. The material sequenced was peripheral blood. For the CDR3, the sequence is CASSNRQGSDTQYF. The base sequence is TGCGCCAGCAGCAACAGACAGGGGTCAGATACGCAGTATTTT.